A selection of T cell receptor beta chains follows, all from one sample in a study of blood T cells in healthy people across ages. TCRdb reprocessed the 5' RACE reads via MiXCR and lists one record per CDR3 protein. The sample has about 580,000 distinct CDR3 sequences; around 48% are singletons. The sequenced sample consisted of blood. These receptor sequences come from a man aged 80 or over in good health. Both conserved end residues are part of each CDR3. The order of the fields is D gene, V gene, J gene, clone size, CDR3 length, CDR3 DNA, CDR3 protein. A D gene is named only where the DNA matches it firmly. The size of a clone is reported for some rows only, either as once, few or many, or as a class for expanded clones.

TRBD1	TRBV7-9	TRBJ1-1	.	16	TGTGCCAGCAGCTTAGGCGACAGGGGTTGGAACACTGAAGCTTTCTTT	CASSLGDRGWNTEAFF
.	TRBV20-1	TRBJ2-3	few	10	TGCAGTGCTATGAGGGATACGCAGTATTTT	CSAMRDTQYF
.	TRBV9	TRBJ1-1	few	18	TGTGCCAGCAGCGCAGATCCAGCGGGGGGGACCATGAACACTGAAGCTTTCTTT	CASSADPAGGTMNTEAFF
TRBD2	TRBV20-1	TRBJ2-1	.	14	TGCAGTGCCCCACTAGCGGGAGGGTTAGATGAGCAGTTCTTC	CSAPLAGGLDEQFF
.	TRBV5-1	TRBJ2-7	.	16	TGCGCCAGCAGCTTGTTAACGGTGCGGAGCTCCTACGAGCAGTACTTC	CASSLLTVRSSYEQYF
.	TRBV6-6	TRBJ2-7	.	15	TGTGCCAGCAGTTACGGCGCCAGGGTGGAAGAGGCCCAGTACTTC	CASSYGARVEEAQYF
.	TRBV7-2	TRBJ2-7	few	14	TGTGCCAGCAGCTTAGGGCACCTTTACTACGAGCAGTACTTC	CASSLGHLYYEQYF
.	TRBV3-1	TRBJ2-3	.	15	TGTGCCAGCAGTCTCAGGGGCAAGAGCACAGATACGCAGTATTTT	CASSLRGKSTDTQYF
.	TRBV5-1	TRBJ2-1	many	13	TGCGCCAGCAGCTTGGGAGTTACTGTTGAGCAGTTCTTC	CASSLGVTVEQFF
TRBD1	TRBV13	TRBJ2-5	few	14	TGTGCCAGCAGCGCAGGGACAGGGCGGGAGACCCAGTACTTC	CASSAGTGRETQYF
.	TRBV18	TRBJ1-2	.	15	TGTGCCAGCTCACCAGAGTCGACGGCTAACTATGGCTACACCTTC	CASSPESTANYGYTF
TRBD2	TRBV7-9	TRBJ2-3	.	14	TGTGCCAGCAGGTGGAGGCTAGCGGGAGAGGCGCAGTATTTT	CASRWRLAGEAQYF
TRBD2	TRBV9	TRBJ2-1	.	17	TGTGCCAGCAGCGCGGGCAGCGGGGGGGCTAGGGTAAATGAGCAGTTCTTC	CASSAGSGGARVNEQFF
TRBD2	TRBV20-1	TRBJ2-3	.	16	TGCAGTGCTAGAGCCCAGACTAGCGGGAGCGCAGATACGCAGTATTTT	CSARAQTSGSADTQYF
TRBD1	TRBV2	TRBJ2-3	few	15	TGTGCCAGCAATCCCGACAGGGGTGGTACAGATACGCAGTATTTT	CASNPDRGGTDTQYF
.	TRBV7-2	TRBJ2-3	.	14	TGTGCCAGCAGCCGCCCGGCGGTCACAGATACGCAGTATTTT	CASSRPAVTDTQYF
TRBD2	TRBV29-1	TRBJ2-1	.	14	TGCAGCGTTGAGACTAGCGGCCCATACAATGAGCAGTTCTTC	CSVETSGPYNEQFF
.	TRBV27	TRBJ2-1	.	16	TGTGTCAGCAGTTTAGAGGGCGATGGGTCCTACAATGAGCAGTTCTTC	CVSSLEGDGSYNEQFF
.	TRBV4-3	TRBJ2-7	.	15	TGCGCCAGCAGCCAAACTCTTGGACAGACCTACGAGCAGTACTTC	CASSQTLGQTYEQYF
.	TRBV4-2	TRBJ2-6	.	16	TGTGCCAGCAGCCCCTTACAGGGCTCTGGGGCCGACGTCCTGACTTTC	CASSPLQGSGADVLTF
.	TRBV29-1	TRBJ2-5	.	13	TGCAGCGTTGAAATAGGAGGGCAGAAGACCCAGTACTTC	CSVEIGGQKTQYF
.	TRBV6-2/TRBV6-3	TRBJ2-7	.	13	TGTGCCAGCAGTTACTCGGGGATCTACGAGCAGTACTTC	CASSYSGIYEQYF
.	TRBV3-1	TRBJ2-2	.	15	TGTGCCAGCAGCCAGACGTGGGGTTTGGGCGGGGAGCTGTTTTTT	CASSQTWGLGGELFF
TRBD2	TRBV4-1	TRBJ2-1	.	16	TGCGCCAGCAGCCAAGATGTCGGGGGGGCCAAAAACATTCAGTTCTTC	CASSQDVGGAKNIQFF
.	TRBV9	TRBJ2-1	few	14	TGTGCCAGCAGCGTAGGTGCCAGTTACAATGAGCAGTTCTTC	CASSVGASYNEQFF
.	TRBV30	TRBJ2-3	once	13	TGTGCCTTCCGATGGTCTAGCACAGATACGCAGTATTTT	CAFRWSSTDTQYF
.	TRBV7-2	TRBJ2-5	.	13	TGTGCCAGCAGCTTTTTTACAGTCCTTGAGCAGTACTTC	CASSFFTVLEQYF
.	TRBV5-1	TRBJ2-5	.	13	TGCACCAGCAGACCGGACCGTTACGAGACCCAGTACTTC	CTSRPDRYETQYF
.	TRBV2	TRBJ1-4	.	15	TGTGCCAGCAGTGACACGGGCAGAACAAATGAAAAACTGTTTTTT	CASSDTGRTNEKLFF
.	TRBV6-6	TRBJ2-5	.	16	TGTGCCAGCAGTTACTCGGTCGCCGGCTACGGGGAGACCCAGTACTTC	CASSYSVAGYGETQYF
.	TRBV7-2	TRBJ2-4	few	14	TGTGCCAGCAGCTTACGAGGAGGCAAAAACATTCAGTACTTC	CASSLRGGKNIQYF
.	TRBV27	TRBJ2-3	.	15	TGTGCCAGCAGTTTATCAAGTGGGGGCTTAGATACGCAGTATTTT	CASSLSSGGLDTQYF
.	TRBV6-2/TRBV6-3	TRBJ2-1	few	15	TGTGCCAGCATCACGGAAGGGGGCTCCTACAATGAGCAGTTCTTC	CASITEGGSYNEQFF
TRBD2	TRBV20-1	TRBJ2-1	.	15	TGCAGTGCTAGAGATTCGCGCGGGGGGGACAATGAGCAGTTCTTC	CSARDSRGGDNEQFF
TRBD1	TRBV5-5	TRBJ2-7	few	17	TGTGCCAGCAGCTTGGTGGGACAGGCCCCGCACTCCTACGAGCAGTACTTC	CASSLVGQAPHSYEQYF
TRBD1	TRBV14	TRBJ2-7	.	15	TGTGCCAGCAGCCAAGACGGGACAGGCGCCTACGAGCAGTACTTC	CASSQDGTGAYEQYF
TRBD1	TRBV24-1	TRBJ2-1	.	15	TGTGCCACCAGTGCCTCGGACAGGGGACACAAGGAGCAGTTCTTC	CATSASDRGHKEQFF
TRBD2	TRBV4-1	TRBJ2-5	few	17	TGCGCCAGCAGCCAATTGTTCAGCGGGAGTAGGGAGGAGACCCAGTACTTC	CASSQLFSGSREETQYF
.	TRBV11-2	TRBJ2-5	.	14	TGTGCCAGCAGCCCGGGGCCCAAACAGGAGACCCAGTACTTC	CASSPGPKQETQYF
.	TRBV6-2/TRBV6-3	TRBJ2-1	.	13	TGTGCCAGCAGTTACACGGCGGGCTATGAGCAGTTCTTC	CASSYTAGYEQFF
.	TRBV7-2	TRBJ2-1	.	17	TGTGCCAGCAGCAGACAGAAGGGAGACTACATCAACAATGAGCAGTTCTTC	CASSRQKGDYINNEQFF
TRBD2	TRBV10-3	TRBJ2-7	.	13	TGTGCCATCAGTACCGGGACTAGCTACGAGCAGTACTTC	CAISTGTSYEQYF
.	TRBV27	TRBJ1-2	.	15	TGTGCCAGCAGTTTAATAGGGAGAGGCGACTATGGCTACACCTTC	CASSLIGRGDYGYTF
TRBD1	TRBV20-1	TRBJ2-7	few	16	TGCAGTGCTAGAGACCCAGATGGGACAGTAGCCTACGAGCAGTACTTC	CSARDPDGTVAYEQYF
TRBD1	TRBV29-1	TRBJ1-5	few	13	TGCAGCGTTGAGACAGGGGGCGGACAGCCCCAGCATTTT	CSVETGGGQPQHF
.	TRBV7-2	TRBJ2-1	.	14	TGTGCCAGCAGCTTCCCTACCTCCTACAATGAGCAGTTCTTC	CASSFPTSYNEQFF
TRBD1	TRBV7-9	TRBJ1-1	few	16	TGTGCCAGCAGCTTAGGAGGGGACAGGGGGGCCACTGAAGCTTTCTTT	CASSLGGDRGATEAFF
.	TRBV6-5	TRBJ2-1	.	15	TGTGCCAGCAGTTACTCGTTGACTTACCCGTATGAGCAGTTCTTC	CASSYSLTYPYEQFF
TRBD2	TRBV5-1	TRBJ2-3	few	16	TGCGCCAGCAGATCCCCGGCTAGCGGGCTCACAGATACGCAGTATTTT	CASRSPASGLTDTQYF
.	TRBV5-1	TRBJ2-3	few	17	TGCGCCAGCAGCAGGTGGCAGGTCGGGGCTAGCTTAGATACGCAGTATTTT	CASSRWQVGASLDTQYF
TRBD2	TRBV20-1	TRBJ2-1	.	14	TGCAGTGCTAACCCCCGGGGGGGATACAATGAGCAGTTCTTC	CSANPRGGYNEQFF
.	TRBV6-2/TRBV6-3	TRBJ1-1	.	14	TGTGCCAGCAGAATTACAGGGCGCGGCACTGAAGCTTTCTTT	CASRITGRGTEAFF
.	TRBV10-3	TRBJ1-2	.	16	TGTGCCATCACCGGGGTGGGCGGGGACCATAACTATGGCTACACCTTC	CAITGVGGDHNYGYTF
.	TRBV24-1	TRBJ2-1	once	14	TGTGCCACCAGTCCAGGGACCTCCTACAATGAGCAGTTCTTC	CATSPGTSYNEQFF
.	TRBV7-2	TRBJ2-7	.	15	TGTGCCAGCAGCTTATTTCATTTAGGGACATACGAGCAGTACTTC	CASSLFHLGTYEQYF
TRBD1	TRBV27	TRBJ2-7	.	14	TGTGCCAGCAGTCCCCGGGACAGGGACTACGAGCAGTACTTC	CASSPRDRDYEQYF
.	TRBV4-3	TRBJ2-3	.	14	TGCGCCAGCAGCCAAGGACGAGAGACAGATACGCAGTATTTT	CASSQGRETDTQYF